This T cell receptor (beta chain) was retrieved from a study of blood T cell repertoires in COVID-19. Study context: Donors in Cohort 3 who had recovered were those with two negative PCRs, healthcare professional clearance, or resolution of their symptoms. Spain, Italy and the United States supplied samples that represented acute and convalescent COVID-19.

Trimming pared 5 bases from V and 2 bases from J, leaving 13 bases between. The CDR3 has 14 amino acids. The germline CDR1 and CDR2 sequences are LNHDA and SQIVND (reference sequence). Membership in each cohort depended on participant-reported clinical history. Original processing methods: Reference gene primers were amplified, and this amplification served to estimate nucleated cell counts. Clones were read by immunoSEQ multiplex PCR, and TCRdb kept only the in-frame ones, dropping some. The D gene and trimming were derived from the DNA, and the V and J assignments and clone size from that table. Altogether a few hundred thousand clones are present, about 89% being singletons, with the ten largest covering about 2.1%.

The sequenced sample consisted of PBMCs or T cells enriched from blood (not recorded which). This TCR was recovered from a man aged 35 to 55 in a cohort exposed to, infected with or recovered from COVID-19 (not recorded which). The chain uses TRBV19 and TRBJ2-7, with D perhaps matching TRBD2 (5 bases). CDR3 coding DNA: TGTGCCAGTAGTTTGGGCGGAGGAGCCTACGAGCAGTACTTC. Protein product: CASSLGGGAYEQYF.